Included here is one T cell receptor beta chain sequence, with context. In the authors' methods: Estimates of nucleated cell counts were drawn from the amplification of reference gene primers. The data were produced by immunoSEQ multiplex PCR, yet TCRdb's version contains in-frame clones alone and is incomplete. That table is the source of V, J and clone size, and D and trimming were worked out from the DNA. In the table there are 100,000 or so clones, about 91% of which are singletons. The CDR3 extends over 14 amino acids. The V gene's germline CDR1 is MRHNA and CDR2 SNTAGT. The V gene end was trimmed by 6 bases and the J gene end by 4 bases; junction bases not matched to a gene: 1. The data were obtained in a study of blood T cell repertoires in COVID-19. About the research overall: Both acute and convalescent COVID-19 samples were obtained from the United States, Italy and Spain.

Sequencing was done on a sample of peripheral blood. This sequence originates from a human donor with active COVID-19. The donor label of this sample is uncertain. This chain links TRBV6-4 with TRBJ2-3; 13 bases align to TRBD2. CDR3 nucleotide sequence: TGTGCCAGCAGCGGGACTAGCGGGGCAGATACGCAGTATTTT. This sequence encodes CASSGTSGADTQYF.